This TCR beta chain derives from a study of T cell repertoires in cytomegalovirus infection. Study-wide findings and caveats: Clonotypes of TCR beta that were HLA-C-restricted and CMV-specific dominated the ex vivo response.

The V end lost 1 base, the J end lost 5 bases, and 15 bases lay between the germline ends. The CDR3 has 15 amino acids. The germline V gene encodes CDR1 SGHRS and CDR2 YFSETQ. TCRdb redid the calling of the reads with MiXCR, one entry per CDR3 protein. Of 480,000 or so distinct CDR3 sequences in the sample, roughly 10% were seen once. Of note for this clonotype: Its antigen is not known.

This sequence originates from a human donor in good health (CMV status not recorded). Some clones in this sample may be carry-over from other donors' samples. Sequenced sample: PBMCs. The J gene is TRBJ2-5, the V gene TRBV5-1; tentative D call: TRBD2 (5 bases). CDR3 residues: CASSLYPREGETQYF. In nucleotides, the CDR3 is TGCGCCAGCAGCTTGTACCCGAGGGAAGGGGAGACCCAGTACTTC.